This entry features one T cell receptor (beta chain) sequence. What it binds is unknown. This sample is part of a study of radiation and T cells in renal cell carcinoma. Some clones are missing from TCRdb's copy, which holds only in-frame ones; the method was immunoSEQ multiplex PCR. The sample holds about 160,000 clones, around 89% seen once. Time point specified: baseline pretreatment blood. Treatment here: 15 Gy SBRT to primary tumor, nephrectomy 4 weeks later. After SBRT, blood was collected at 2 and 4 weeks, plus baseline. Study results and limitations: From baseline, blood top tumor clonotypes peaked at 2 weeks post-radiation.

The CDR3 extends over 15 amino acids. This specimen was blood, taken from a patient whose treatment included radiotherapy and nephrectomy. The J gene is TRBJ2-3, the V gene TRBV12-2; the table's D call, TRBD2, was not checked against the DNA. TRBV12-2 is a recognized pseudogene. The sequence was obtained from a woman in her seventies with renal cell carcinoma. CDR3 DNA: TGTGCAAGTCGCTCAGGACTAGCGGGCGCAGATACGCAGTATTTT. Translating it yields CASRSGLAGADTQYF.